This entry describes one T cell receptor beta chain. Its antigen remains unknown. Germline CDR1 SEHNR, CDR2 FQNEAQ (reference sequence). The CDR3 loop spans 14 amino acids. The V gene lost 5 bases and the J gene lost 5 bases, with 15 bases spanning the gap. This record belongs to a study of cytomegalovirus exposure and HLA in healthy donors. Both 60 Vbeta primers and 13 Jbeta primers went into the PCR. Assay: immunoSEQ multiplex PCR; the TCRdb copy retains only in-frame clones and omits some. The sample carries under 150,000 clones, around three quarters recorded once. Study-wide results and caveats: Most of the TCR beta V segments (in an earlier analysis) were productive either about 87% or about 30% of the time.

Material: PBMCs. The receptor was derived from a woman aged 40 to 55 in good health and CMV-seropositive. V and J are TRBV7-9 and TRBJ1-2; D uncertain. The CDR3 DNA sequence: TGTGCCAGCAGCGGTCTTTTCCAAGAGTATGGCTACACCTTC. As protein: CASSGLFQEYGYTF.